This entry concerns a single T cell receptor (beta chain). The data were produced by immunoSEQ multiplex PCR, yet TCRdb's version contains in-frame clones alone and is incomplete. Of approximately 100,000 clones in the sample, over 90% were seen once. The germline V gene encodes CDR1 MNHEY and CDR2 SVGAGI. The CDR3 is 15 amino acids. With 0 bases removed from V and 2 bases from J, the gap between germline ends came to 8 bases. These data are taken from a study of siplizumab effects on memory and regulatory T cells. The origin of this receptor is a human donor in good health. The specimen sequenced was non-Treg CD4+ T cells sorted from blood. This rearrangement joins TRBV6-5 to TRBJ1-3; D gene unclear. CDR3 in amino acids: CASSYSSITGNTIYF. DNA of the CDR3: TGTGCCAGCAGTTACTCTAGCATTACTGGAAACACCATATATTTT.